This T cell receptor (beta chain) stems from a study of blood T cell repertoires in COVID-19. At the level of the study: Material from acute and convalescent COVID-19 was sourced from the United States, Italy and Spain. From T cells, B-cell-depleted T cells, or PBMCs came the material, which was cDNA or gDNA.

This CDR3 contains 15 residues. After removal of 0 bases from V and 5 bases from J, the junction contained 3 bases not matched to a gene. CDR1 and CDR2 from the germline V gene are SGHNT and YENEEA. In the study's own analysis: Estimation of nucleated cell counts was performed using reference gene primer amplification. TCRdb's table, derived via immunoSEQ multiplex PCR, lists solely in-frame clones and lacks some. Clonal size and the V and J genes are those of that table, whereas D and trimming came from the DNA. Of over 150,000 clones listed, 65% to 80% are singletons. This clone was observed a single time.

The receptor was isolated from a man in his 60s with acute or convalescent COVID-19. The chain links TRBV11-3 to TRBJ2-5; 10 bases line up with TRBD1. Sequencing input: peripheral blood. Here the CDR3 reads CASSLDPGQGETQYF. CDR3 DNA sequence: TGTGCCAGCAGCTTAGATCCGGGACAGGGGGAGACCCAGTACTTC.